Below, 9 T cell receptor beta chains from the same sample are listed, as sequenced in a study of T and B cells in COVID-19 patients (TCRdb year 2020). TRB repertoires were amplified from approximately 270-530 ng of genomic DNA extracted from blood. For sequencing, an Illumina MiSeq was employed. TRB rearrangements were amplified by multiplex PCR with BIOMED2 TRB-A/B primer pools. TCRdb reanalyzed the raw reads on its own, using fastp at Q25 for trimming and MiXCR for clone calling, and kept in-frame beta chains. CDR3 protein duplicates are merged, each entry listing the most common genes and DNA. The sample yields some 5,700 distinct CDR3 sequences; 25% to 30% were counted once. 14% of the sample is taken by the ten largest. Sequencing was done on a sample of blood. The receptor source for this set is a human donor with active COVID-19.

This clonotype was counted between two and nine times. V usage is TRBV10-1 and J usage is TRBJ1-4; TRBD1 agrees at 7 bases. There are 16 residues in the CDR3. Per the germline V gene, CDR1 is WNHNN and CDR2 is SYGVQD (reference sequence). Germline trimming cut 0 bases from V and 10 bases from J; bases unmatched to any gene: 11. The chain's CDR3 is CASSESRQGFDGKLFF. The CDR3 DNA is TGCGCCAGCAGTGAGTCCCGACAGGGATTTGATGGAAAACTGTTTTTT.

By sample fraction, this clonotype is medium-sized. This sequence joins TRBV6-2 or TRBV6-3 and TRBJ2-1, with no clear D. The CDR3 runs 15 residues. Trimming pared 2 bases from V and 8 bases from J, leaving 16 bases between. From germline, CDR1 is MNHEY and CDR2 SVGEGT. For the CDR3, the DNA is TGTGCCAGCAGTTACGGAGCGACCCCCACCCATGAGCAGTTCTTC. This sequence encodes CASSYGATPTHEQFF.

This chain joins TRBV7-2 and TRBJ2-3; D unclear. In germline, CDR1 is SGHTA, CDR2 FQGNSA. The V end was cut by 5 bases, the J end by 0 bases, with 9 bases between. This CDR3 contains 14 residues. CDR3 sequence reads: CASSATTSTDTQYF. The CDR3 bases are TGTGCCAGCAGCGCCACAACAAGCACAGATACGCAGTATTTT.

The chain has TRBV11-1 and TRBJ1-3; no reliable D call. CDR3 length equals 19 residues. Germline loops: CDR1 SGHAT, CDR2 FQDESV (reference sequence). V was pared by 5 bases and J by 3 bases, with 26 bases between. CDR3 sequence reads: CASSSLPRAREGSGNTIYF. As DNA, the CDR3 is TGTGCCAGCAGCAGCCTTCCGCGGGCTAGGGAGGGAAGTGGAAACACCATATATTTT.

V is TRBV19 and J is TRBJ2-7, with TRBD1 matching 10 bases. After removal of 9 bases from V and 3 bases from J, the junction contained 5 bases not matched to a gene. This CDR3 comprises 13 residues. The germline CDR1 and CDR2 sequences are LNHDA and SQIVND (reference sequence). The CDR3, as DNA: TGTGCCAGCATAGGACAGGGGGACTACGAGCAGTACTTC. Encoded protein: CASIGQGDYEQYF. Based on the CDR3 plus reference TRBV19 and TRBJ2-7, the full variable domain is DGGITQSPKYLFRKEGQNVTLSCEQNLNHDAMYWYRQDPGQGLRLIYYSQIVNDFQKGDIAEGYSVSREKKESFPLTVTSAQKNPTAFYLCASIGQGDYEQYFGPGTRLTVT.

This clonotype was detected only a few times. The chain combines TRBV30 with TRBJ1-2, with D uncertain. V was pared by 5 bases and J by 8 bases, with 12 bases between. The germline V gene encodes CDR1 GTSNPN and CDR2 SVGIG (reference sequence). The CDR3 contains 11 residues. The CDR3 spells CAWGPREGYTF. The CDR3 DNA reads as TGTGCCTGGGGACCTCGGGAAGGCTACACCTTC.

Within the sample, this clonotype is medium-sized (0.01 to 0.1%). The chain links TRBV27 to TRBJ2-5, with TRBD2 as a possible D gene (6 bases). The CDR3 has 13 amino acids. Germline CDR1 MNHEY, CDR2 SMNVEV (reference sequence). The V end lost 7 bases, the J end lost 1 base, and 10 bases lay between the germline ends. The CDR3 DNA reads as TGTGCCAGCACCGGGACTTCCCAAGAGACCCAGTACTTC. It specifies CASTGTSQETQYF.

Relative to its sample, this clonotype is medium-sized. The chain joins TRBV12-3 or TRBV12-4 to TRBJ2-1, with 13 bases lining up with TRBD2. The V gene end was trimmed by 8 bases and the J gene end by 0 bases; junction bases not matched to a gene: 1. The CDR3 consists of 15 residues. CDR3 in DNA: TGTGCCAGCGGACTAGCGGGAGCCTCCTACAATGAGCAGTTCTTC. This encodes CASGLAGASYNEQFF.

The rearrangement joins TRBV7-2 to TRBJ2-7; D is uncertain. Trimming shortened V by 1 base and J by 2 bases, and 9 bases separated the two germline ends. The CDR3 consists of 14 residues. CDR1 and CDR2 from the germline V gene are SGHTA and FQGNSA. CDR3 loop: CASSLEAGAYEQYF. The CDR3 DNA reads TGTGCCAGCAGCTTAGAGGCTGGGGCCTACGAGCAGTACTTC.